This T cell receptor (beta chain) was retrieved from a study of vaccination effects on CD4 cells after COVID-19. Broader study findings: The study had few convalescent patients and no early post-infection timepoints. Clones that were induced by infection or by vaccine showed marked contraction late after vaccination.

Assay: immunoSEQ multiplex PCR; the TCRdb copy retains only in-frame clones and omits some. The sample carries approximately 30,000 clones, 73% recorded once. In the ViraFEST assay, antigen-specific CD4+ clonotypes were identified by expansion after peptide-pool stimulation. Following an approximately ten-day culture, CD4+ T cells were purified. Vaccinated participants had no history of SARS-CoV-2 infection and tested negative for nucleocapsid antibodies. Fresh IL-2-containing medium replaced half the medium on days 3 and 7. Concerning this clone: Its target is not known.

Per the germline V gene, CDR1 is WNHNN and CDR2 is SYGVQD (reference sequence). The CDR3 contains 13 residues. The V segment lost 9 bases and the J segment 5 bases; nucleotides outside the gene matches: 6. The gene calls are TRBV10-1 and TRBJ2-7, with TRBD1 matching 11 bases. Material: CD4+ T cells from PBMCs cultured with HCoV-NL63 spike peptides, obtained before COVID-19 vaccination. The origin of this receptor is a human donor who received a COVID-19 vaccine. In nucleotides, the CDR3 is TGCGCCAGAAAGGGACAGGGGGGAGACGAGCAGTACTTC. It translates to CARKGQGGDEQYF.